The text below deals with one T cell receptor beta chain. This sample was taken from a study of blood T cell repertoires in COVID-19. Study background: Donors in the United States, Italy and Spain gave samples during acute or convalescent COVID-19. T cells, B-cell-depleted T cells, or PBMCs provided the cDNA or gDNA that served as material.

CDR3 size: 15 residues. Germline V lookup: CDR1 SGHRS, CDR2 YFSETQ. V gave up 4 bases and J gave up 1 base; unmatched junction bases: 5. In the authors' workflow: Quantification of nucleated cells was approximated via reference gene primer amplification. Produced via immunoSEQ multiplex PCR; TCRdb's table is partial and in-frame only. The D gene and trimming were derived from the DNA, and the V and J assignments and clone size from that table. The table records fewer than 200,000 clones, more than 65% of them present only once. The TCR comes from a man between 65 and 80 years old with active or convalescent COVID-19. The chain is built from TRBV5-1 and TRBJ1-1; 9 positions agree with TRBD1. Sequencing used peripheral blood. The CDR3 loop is CASSTMTGGNTEAFF. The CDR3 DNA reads TGCGCCAGCAGCACTATGACAGGGGGGAACACTGAAGCTTTCTTT.